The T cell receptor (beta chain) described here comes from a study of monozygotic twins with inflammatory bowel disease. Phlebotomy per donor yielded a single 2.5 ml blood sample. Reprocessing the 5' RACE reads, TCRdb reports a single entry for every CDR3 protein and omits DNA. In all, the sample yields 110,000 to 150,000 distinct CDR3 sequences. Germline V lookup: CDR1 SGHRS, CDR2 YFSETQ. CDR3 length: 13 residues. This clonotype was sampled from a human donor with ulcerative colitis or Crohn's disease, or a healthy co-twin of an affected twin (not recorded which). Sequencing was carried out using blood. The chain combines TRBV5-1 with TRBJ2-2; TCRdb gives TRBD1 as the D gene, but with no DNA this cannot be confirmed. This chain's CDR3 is CASSSPGSGELFF.